These 14 T cell receptor beta chains were sequenced from one sample in a study of patients and donors after allogeneic stem cell transplantation. TCRdb used MiXCR to reprocess the RT-PCR reads, holding one entry per CDR3 protein. The sample has some 230,000 distinct CDR3 sequences, about 14% seen once. Sequenced input: blood, either unsorted or a sorted T cell fraction (not recorded which). These receptors originate from a human donor who was either an allogeneic HSCT recipient or a stem cell or donor lymphocyte infusion donor (not recorded which). It is not recorded whose cells these are; they may come from a transplant donor.

The chain employs TRBV29-1 and TRBJ2-1; TRBD1 matches 7 bases. The CDR3 contains 11 residues. With 5 bases clipped from V and 16 bases from J, the junction kept 11 bases outside the gene matches. Germline CDR1 SQVTM, CDR2 ANQGSEA. This chain's CDR3 is CSVLNRGACFF. The CDR3 DNA follows: TGCAGCGTTCTTAACAGGGGCGCGTGCTTCTTC.

The chain couples TRBV15 to TRBJ2-7; D might be TRBD1 (6 bases). CDR1 is LNHNV, CDR2 YYDKDF, per germline (reference sequence). Trimming took 0 bases from V and 3 from J, leaving 9 bases between them. The CDR3 covers 14 residues. As DNA, the CDR3 is TGTGCCACCAGCAGAGAAGGACAGAACTACGAGCAGTACTTC. Its translation: CATSREGQNYEQYF.

At least ten counts were recorded for this clonotype. This chain connects TRBV5-1 to TRBJ1-1, with 7 bases aligning to TRBD1. Germline V gene sequence: CDR1 SGHRS, CDR2 YFSETQ. Losses at the gene ends were 0 bases for V and 0 bases for J; bases not matched to a gene: 8. The CDR3 contains 17 residues. The CDR3 DNA reads as TGCGCCAGCAGCTTGGGATTAGACAGGGTCCTGAACACTGAAGCTTTCTTT. It specifies CASSLGLDRVLNTEAFF.

The V gene is TRBV12-3 or TRBV12-4, the J gene TRBJ2-7; TRBD1 matches 8 bases. The CDR3 totals 14 residues. V lost 3 bases, J lost 5 bases, and 6 bases stayed unmatched. DNA of the CDR3: TGTGCCAGCAGTTTGTCAGGGGGCGACCACGAGCAGTACTTC. It specifies CASSLSGGDHEQYF.

In its sample, this clonotype was seen many times. V usage is TRBV9 and J usage is TRBJ1-2; TRBD1 is a possible D gene (5 bases). From germline, CDR1 is SGDLS and CDR2 YYNGEE. The CDR3 loop spans 14 amino acids. The germline V and J ends were trimmed by 3 bases and 7 bases, with 16 bases remaining between them. The CDR3: CASSESGFQGGYTF. As DNA, the CDR3 is TGTGCCAGCAGCGAATCAGGATTTCAGGGTGGCTACACCTTC.

This clonotype appeared a few times. The chain links TRBV12-3 or TRBV12-4 to TRBJ2-5; tentatively, D is TRBD1 (6 bases). The CDR3 has 15 amino acids. V lost 6 bases and J lost 1, with 15 bases in between. CDR3 sequence reads: CASSRGQGIQETQYF. DNA for the CDR3: TGTGCCAGCAGCAGGGGCCAGGGAATCCAAGAGACCCAGTACTTC.

This clonotype was counted at least ten times. The DNA for the CDR3 is TGTGCCAGAGGCAAGATGTCCCTTTCGGCCGCTGAGCAGTTCTTC. Its translation is CARGKMSLSAAEQFF. J is TRBJ2-1 and V is TRBV2; the D is unclear. In germline, CDR1 is SNHLY, CDR2 FYNNEI. Trimming pared 9 bases from V and 9 bases from J, leaving 24 bases between. The CDR3 extends over 15 amino acids. Full variable domain (missing parts from reference TRBV2 and TRBJ2-1): EPEVTQTPSHQVTQMGQEVILRCVPISNHLYFYWYRQILGQKVEFLVSFYNNEISEKSEIFDDQFSVERPDGSNFTLKIRSTKLEDSAMYFCARGKMSLSAAEQFFGPGTRLTVL.

In its sample, this clonotype was seen many times. This chain joins TRBV4-1 and TRBJ2-1; 9 nucleotides match TRBD2. This CDR3 has 16 amino acids. J lost 8 bases, V lost 3 bases, and 11 bases had no gene match. CDR1 is MGHRA and CDR2 is YSYEKL in the germline V gene. The chain's CDR3 is CASSHGAGGNGHEQFF. Written as DNA, the CDR3 is TGCGCCAGCAGCCACGGAGCGGGGGGTAATGGGCATGAGCAGTTCTTC.

V and J are TRBV3-1 and TRBJ2-5, with D perhaps TRBD1 (6 bases). The V end was cut by 3 bases, the J end by 3 bases, with 8 bases between. CDR3 length: 13 amino acids. In germline, CDR1 is LGHDT, CDR2 YNNKEL (reference sequence). The CDR3 DNA reads as TGTGCCAGCAGCCATACAGGGAAAGAGACCCAGTACTTC. Amino acid sequence: CASSHTGKETQYF.

Remarks on this clonotype: Likely a read error: the CDR3 ends without its conserved phenylalanine or tryptophan. The chain couples TRBV20-1 to TRBJ1-2, with D maybe TRBD1 (5 bases). Germline CDR1 is DFQATT and CDR2 is SNEGSKA (reference sequence). This CDR3 comprises 11 residues. Trimming left V 6 bases short and J 7 bases short, with 12 bases between. The CDR3 spells CSAPDSGGYTL. CDR3 DNA sequence: TGCAGTGCGCCAGACAGCGGTGGCTACACCCTC.

The sample holds a few counts of this clonotype. This chain joins TRBV24-1 and TRBJ2-2, with TRBD1 as a possible D gene (5 bases). Trimming shortened V by 4 bases and J by 3 bases, and 11 bases separated the two germline ends. The CDR3 has 15 amino acids. Looked up from germline, CDR1 is KGHDR and CDR2 is SFDVKD. CDR3 sequence (DNA): TGTGCCACCAGTGACGCGACAGACTACACCGGGGAGCTGTTTTTT. Protein: CATSDATDYTGELFF.

V usage is TRBV5-1 and J usage is TRBJ2-4; 12 bases agree with TRBD2. J was trimmed by 9 bases and V by 3 bases; bases with no gene match: 10. Per the germline V gene, CDR1 is SGHRS and CDR2 is YFSETQ. This CDR3 spans 16 amino acids. DNA for the CDR3: TGCGCCAGCAGCTCCACCTCGACTAGCGGGAGCGTCATTCAGTACTTC. This codes for CASSSTSTSGSVIQYF.

This clonotype has a count of ten or more. The V and J genes are TRBV30 and TRBJ1-1; 9 nucleotides line up with TRBD1. The junction had 6 bases not matched to a gene; V was cut back by 3 bases and J by 7 bases. The CDR3 contains 13 residues. Per germline, CDR1 GTSNPN and CDR2 SVGIG (reference sequence). The CDR3 loop is CAWRGDRALEAFF. CDR3 in DNA: TGTGCCTGGAGGGGGGACAGGGCCCTTGAAGCTTTCTTT.

This clonotype was seen at least ten times. The rearrangement joins TRBV5-1 to TRBJ2-7, with unresolved D. The V and J ends lost 0 bases and 2 bases respectively, with 12 bases between them. There are 15 residues in the CDR3. Germline V gives CDR1 SGHRS, CDR2 YFSETQ. The CDR3 coding sequence is TGCGCCAGCAGCTTGGATATTTCCAACGCCTACGAGCAGTACTTC. Translation: CASSLDISNAYEQYF.